Listed below are T cell receptor beta chains from one sample, sequenced in a study of type 1 regulatory T cells. TCRdb fed the reads into MiXCR, producing one record per CDR3 protein. The sample holds approximately 42,000 distinct CDR3 sequences; 12% are singletons and the top ten take over 7.5%. What these receptors recognize is not known. Sequences were obtained from cultured non-Tr1 T cells, either the whole culture or a sorted T cell fraction (not recorded which). These receptors were taken from a human donor in good health. CDR3s include the opening cysteine and the closing phenylalanine or tryptophan. The D gene is left open where the match is weak. For some rows the clone size is stated as once, few or many, or as a class when expanded; others skip it.

v_call	cdr3_length	d_call	j_call	clone_size	cdr3_aa	cdr3_nt
TRBV7-3	13	TRBD2	TRBJ2-3	NA	CASGQGGADTQYF	TGTGCCAGCGGTCAGGGAGGGGCAGATACGCAGTATTTT
TRBV6-1	15	NA	TRBJ1-5	many	CASSNSRALDQPQHF	TGTGCCAGCAGCAATTCCAGGGCCCTCGATCAGCCCCAGCATTTT
TRBV7-2	13	NA	TRBJ1-1	few	CASSFTENTEAFF	TGTGCCAGCAGCTTTACAGAGAACACTGAAGCTTTCTTT
TRBV12-3/TRBV12-4	16	NA	TRBJ1-1	many	CASSPDPGPPNTEAFF	TGTGCCAGCAGTCCCGATCCGGGACCGCCGAACACTGAAGCTTTCTTT
TRBV20-1	13	NA	TRBJ2-1	NA	CSAPGVYRNEQFF	TGCAGTGCTCCAGGGGTCTATCGGAATGAGCAGTTCTTC
TRBV20-1	13	TRBD2	TRBJ2-7	NA	CSARLAGAYEQYF	TGCAGTGCCCGTCTAGCGGGAGCCTACGAGCAGTACTTC
TRBV20-1	15	TRBD2	TRBJ2-2	many	CSARVGGSGRGELFF	TGCAGTGCTAGGGTCGGGGGGAGTGGACGCGGGGAGCTGTTTTTT
TRBV20-1	15	TRBD2	TRBJ2-7	NA	CSAPRPGTRDFEQYF	TGCAGTGCACCTCGACCCGGGACTAGGGACTTCGAGCAGTACTTC
TRBV5-1	15	TRBD2	TRBJ2-1	many	CASSLERGTVNEQFF	TGCGCCAGCAGCCTGGAGCGGGGTACGGTCAATGAGCAGTTCTTC
TRBV5-1	15	NA	TRBJ2-1	few	CASSHELISYNEQFF	TGCGCCAGCAGCCACGAACTGATATCCTACAATGAGCAGTTCTTC
TRBV20-1	13	NA	TRBJ2-2	few	CSAQDFTTGELFF	TGCAGTGCTCAAGACTTCACCACCGGGGAGCTGTTTTTT
TRBV6-5	13	NA	TRBJ1-1	medium-sized	CASRNQGNTEAFF	TGTGCCAGCAGAAACCAGGGGAACACTGAAGCTTTCTTT
TRBV18	13	NA	TRBJ1-1	many	CASSPATPTEAFF	TGTGCCAGCTCACCCGCAACTCCTACTGAAGCTTTCTTT
TRBV28	14	NA	TRBJ1-1	many	CASITIGSATEAFF	TGTGCCAGCATCACGATAGGGTCGGCCACTGAAGCTTTCTTT
TRBV14	13	NA	TRBJ2-1	NA	CASSQDLYNEQFF	TGTGCCAGCAGCCAAGACCTTTACAATGAGCAGTTCTTC
TRBV7-2	19	TRBD2	TRBJ2-7	NA	CASSFLWTSGIPRTYEQYF	TGTGCCAGCAGCTTCCTCTGGACTAGCGGGATTCCTCGGACCTACGAGCAGTACTTC
TRBV28	14	TRBD1	TRBJ1-1	NA	CASSSGQGYTEAFF	TGTGCCAGCAGTTCGGGACAGGGGTACACTGAAGCTTTCTTT
TRBV19	16	TRBD2	TRBJ2-2	few	CASSGTSVSISGELFF	TGTGCCAGTAGCGGGACTAGCGTATCCATCTCGGGGGAGCTGTTTTTT
TRBV5-1	14	TRBD1	TRBJ1-4	many	CASSDGQGGEKLFF	TGCGCCAGCAGCGACGGACAGGGAGGTGAAAAACTGTTTTTT
TRBV20-1	13	NA	TRBJ2-6	many	CSARPSGANVLTF	TGCAGTGCTAGGCCCTCTGGGGCCAACGTCCTGACTTTC
TRBV7-9	12	NA	TRBJ2-7	many	CASSSSGGEQYF	TGTGCCAGCAGCTCCAGCGGAGGCGAGCAGTACTTC
TRBV4-3	14	TRBD1	TRBJ2-7	many	CASSLSTGAGEQYF	TGCGCCAGCAGCCTTAGTACAGGGGCAGGCGAGCAGTACTTC
TRBV20-1	15	NA	TRBJ2-1	few	CSARAPGHSYNEQFF	TGCAGTGCTAGAGCCCCGGGACACTCCTACAATGAGCAGTTCTTC
TRBV5-1	16	NA	TRBJ2-2	NA	CASSLGGTYNTGELFF	TGCGCCAGCAGCTTGGGAGGGACATATAACACCGGGGAGCTGTTTTTT
TRBV27	15	NA	TRBJ1-5	many	CASSLVGRGHQPQHF	TGTGCCAGCAGTTTAGTCGGCAGGGGCCATCAGCCCCAGCATTTT
TRBV10-3	16	TRBD2	TRBJ2-1	NA	CAISEGLAVPWNEQFF	TGTGCCATCAGTGAAGGACTAGCGGTACCGTGGAATGAGCAGTTCTTC
TRBV27	13	NA	TRBJ2-7	many	CASSDVGRYEQYF	TGTGCCAGCAGTGACGTTGGCCGCTACGAGCAGTACTTC
TRBV7-2	14	NA	TRBJ2-3	many	CASSLGRPTDTQYF	TGTGCCAGCAGCTTAGGGCGACCCACAGATACGCAGTATTTT
TRBV3-1	14	TRBD2	TRBJ2-1	many	CASSQQLAGNEQFF	TGTGCCAGCAGCCAACAACTAGCGGGAAATGAGCAGTTCTTC
TRBV5-1	14	NA	TRBJ2-3	NA	CASSLDRAADTQYF	TGCGCCAGCAGCTTGGACAGGGCGGCAGATACGCAGTATTTT
TRBV5-1	14	NA	TRBJ1-1	NA	CASSWRTENTEAFF	TGCGCCAGCAGCTGGAGGACAGAGAACACTGAAGCTTTCTTT
TRBV5-8	14	TRBD2	TRBJ2-1	many	CASLRTRLVSEQFF	TGTGCCAGCTTAAGGACTAGACTCGTAAGTGAGCAGTTCTTC
TRBV7-3	13	NA	TRBJ2-7	many	CASSSGTIDEQYF	TGTGCCAGCAGCTCCGGGACAATCGACGAGCAGTACTTC
TRBV30	11	NA	TRBJ2-7	NA	CAWSVINEQYF	TGTGCCTGGAGTGTGATAAACGAGCAGTACTTC
TRBV20-1	15	NA	TRBJ1-6	many	CSARTLGHRNSPLHF	TGCAGTGCTAGAACTTTGGGACACAGGAATTCACCCCTCCACTTT
TRBV5-1	14	NA	TRBJ1-1	few	CASSSGTENTEAFF	TGCGCCAGCAGCTCCGGGACGGAGAACACTGAAGCTTTCTTT
TRBV20-1	13	TRBD2	TRBJ2-5	few	CSARRRGRWTQYF	TGCAGTGCTAGACGCCGCGGGAGGTGGACCCAGTACTTC